This T cell receptor beta chain was captured by sequencing in a study of OX40 agonist ivuxolimab in advanced cancers. Study summary: Patients enrolled in dose escalation were diagnosed with hepatocellular carcinoma, melanoma, renal cell or head and neck cancer. General study results and limits: Some nonresponders likewise displayed low normalized T-cell clonal expansion. Average numbers of expanded clones were greater in CD8+ T cells than in CD4+.

V was clipped by 3 bases and J by 5 bases, with 11 bases between them. The CDR3 length is 12 residues. CDR1 is GTSNPN and CDR2 is SVGIG in the germline V gene (reference sequence). TCRdb's copy holds only in-frame clones and misses some; the assay was immunoSEQ multiplex PCR. The table has over 15,000 clones, 80% to 90% seen once. Samples were taken at baseline and on day 1 of cycles 4 and 7. About this clone: Antigen: not known.

The TCR was taken from an adult with an advanced solid tumor such as melanoma, head and neck, liver or kidney cancer. V gene TRBV30 combines with J gene TRBJ2-7, with D unresolved. The material was CD4+ or CD8+ T cells sorted from blood, obtained in a trial of the OX40 agonist ivuxolimab. The DNA of the CDR3 is TGTGCCTGGAGAAGGTCGGTGGACGAGCAGTACTTC. Amino acids: CAWRRSVDEQYF.